The next 14 T cell receptor beta chains were all read from a single sample in a study of cytomegalovirus exposure and HLA in healthy donors. PCR involved 60 Vbeta and 13 Jbeta primers. Some clones are missing from TCRdb's copy, which holds only in-frame ones; the method was immunoSEQ multiplex PCR. The table lists about 150,000 clones, 88% of them singletons. Sample: PBMCs. These receptors all stem from a woman between 40 and 55 years old in good health and CMV-seronegative.

The chain is built from TRBV28 and TRBJ2-4, with D perhaps matching TRBD2 (7 bases). V was clipped by 7 bases and J by 0 bases, with 19 bases between them. In germline, CDR1 is MDHEN, CDR2 SYDVKM. This CDR3 region has 17 residues. In DNA, the CDR3 is TGTGCCAGCACCCCCCCTGGGGGGGCTCTAGCCAAAAACATTCAGTACTTC. Translated: CASTPPGGALAKNIQYF.

This rearrangement joins TRBV27 to TRBJ1-4, with 7 bases that match TRBD1. The CDR3 extends over 18 amino acids. V gave up 4 bases and J gave up 5 bases; unmatched junction bases: 16. Germline V gene sequence: CDR1 MNHEY, CDR2 SMNVEV (reference sequence). DNA of the CDR3: TGTGCCAGCAGTTCGTCGGCTCGTACAGGGGCCCTGAATGAAAAACTGTTTTTT. Translating gives CASSSSARTGALNEKLFF.

This sequence joins TRBV5-4 and TRBJ1-4; D possibly corresponds to TRBD1 (6 bases). Per germline, CDR1 SGHNT and CDR2 YYREEE (reference sequence). The CDR3 has 15 residues. The germline V and J ends were trimmed by 0 bases and 9 bases, with 15 bases remaining between them. CDR3 bases: TGTGCCAGCAGCTTGGCGGGGGGCGCGGGTAAAAAACTGTTTTTT. It encodes CASSLAGGAGKKLFF. The whole variable domain, remainder taken from reference TRBV5-4 and TRBJ1-4, is ETGVTQSPTHLIKTRGQQVTLRCSSQSGHNTVSWYQQALGQGPQFIFQYYREEENGRGNFPPRFSGLQFPNYSSELNVNALELDDSALYLCASSLAGGAGKKLFFGSGTQLSVL.

The J gene is TRBJ2-1, the V gene TRBV19; D may be TRBD2 (6 bases). In germline, CDR1 is LNHDA, CDR2 SQIVND (reference sequence). V was trimmed by 2 bases and J by 0 bases, leaving 11 bases between them. This CDR3 comprises 16 residues. The CDR3 DNA sequence: TGTGCCAGTAGTATACGTCTCGGGAGCTCCTACAATGAGCAGTTCTTC. Protein product: CASSIRLGSSYNEQFF.

This clone has a handful of counts. V is TRBV27 and J is TRBJ2-1; 10 bases are shared with TRBD2. V was clipped by 3 bases and J by 7 bases; unmatched bases: 6. CDR1 is MNHEY and CDR2 is SMNVEV in the germline V gene (reference sequence). This CDR3 comprises 15 residues. The DNA for the CDR3 is TGTGCCAGCAGTTTTAGCAGCGGGAGGGGGAATGAGCAGTTCTTC. Translation: CASSFSSGRGNEQFF.

The rearrangement links TRBV19 to TRBJ2-1; D possibly corresponds to TRBD2 (7 bases). This CDR3 region has 14 residues. Germline-derived CDR1 and CDR2 are LNHDA and SQIVND (reference sequence). The V end was cut by 8 bases, the J end by 3 bases, with 14 bases between. CDR3 in amino acids: CASSGEGLYNEQFF. Written as DNA, the CDR3 is TGTGCCAGTTCAGGGGAGGGCCTCTACAATGAGCAGTTCTTC.

The chain links TRBV5-1 to TRBJ1-1; D may be TRBD1 (5 bases). Trimming stripped 1 base from V and 5 bases from J, with 12 bases between. Per germline, CDR1 SGHRS and CDR2 YFSETQ. The CDR3 is 14 residues long. CDR3 sequence (DNA): TGCGCCAGCAGCTTGAAGACAGATTGGACTGAAGCTTTCTTT. Its protein is CASSLKTDWTEAFF.

This chain connects TRBV13 to TRBJ2-7, with 15 nucleotides matching TRBD2. There are 18 residues in the CDR3. After removal of 1 base from V and 1 base from J, the junction contained 5 bases not matched to a gene. CDR1 is PRHDT, CDR2 FYEKMQ, per germline (reference sequence). The CDR3 DNA reads as TGTGCCAGCAGCTTAGAGGGACTAGCGGGAGGAAGGTCCTACGAGCAGTACTTC. Translated, it gives CASSLEGLAGGRSYEQYF. Combining the CDR3 with reference TRBV13 and TRBJ2-7 gives the whole variable domain AAGVIQSPRHLIKEKRETATLKCYPIPRHDTVYWYQQGPGQDPQFLISFYEKMQSDKGSIPDRFSAQQFSDYHSELNMSSLELGDSALYFCASSLEGLAGGRSYEQYFGPGTRLTVT.

This chain uses TRBV5-1 with TRBJ2-5, with 14 bases that match TRBD2. CDR3 length: 16 amino acids. J lost 7 bases, V lost 4 bases, and 9 bases had no gene match. Germline values: CDR1 SGHRS, CDR2 YFSETQ. The CDR3 region has the DNA TGCGCCAGCAGCGACCCCCGACTAGCGGGAGGGTTGACCCAGTACTTC. Its translation: CASSDPRLAGGLTQYF.

The J gene is TRBJ2-3, the V gene TRBV5-1; D possibly corresponds to TRBD1 (6 bases). CDR1 SGHRS and CDR2 YFSETQ come from the germline V gene. The V gene lost 0 bases and the J gene lost 3 bases, with 14 bases spanning the gap. CDR3 length: 16 residues. As DNA, the CDR3 is TGCGCCAGCAGCTTGGATGGGGCAAGGGGGACAGATACGCAGTATTTT. Translated, it gives CASSLDGARGTDTQYF.

The genes are TRBV11-2 and TRBJ1-2; the D is unclear. V gave up 5 bases and J gave up 1 base, with 14 bases separating them. The CDR3 is made up of 15 amino acids. Germline CDR1 SGHAT, CDR2 FQNNGV. The CDR3 DNA follows: TGTGCCAGCAGCCCATATACAATAAATAACTATGGCTACACCTTC. It specifies CASSPYTINNYGYTF.

About this clone itself: One end of the junction fails to match germline, which may point to a read error. This chain joins TRBV7-7 and TRBJ2-5; 8 bases align to TRBD1. The CDR3 contains 17 residues. Germline CDR1 reads SSHAT; CDR2 reads FNYEAQ (reference sequence). Written as DNA, the CDR3 is TGTGCTAGCAGCCCACTCGGGACAGGTACAATCCTGGAGACCCAGTACTTC. This translates into CASSPLGTGTILETQYF. Together with reference TRBV7-7 and TRBJ2-5, the CDR3 gives the full variable domain: GAGVSQSPRYKVTKRGQDVTLRCDPISSHATLYWYQQALGQGPEFLTYFNYEAQPDKSGLPSDRFSAERPEGSISTLTIQRTEQRDSAMYRCASSPLGTGTILETQYFGPGTRLLVL.

This chain links TRBV28 with TRBJ2-7, with D perhaps matching TRBD2 (6 bases). The V gene lost 5 bases and the J gene lost 0 bases, with 11 bases spanning the gap. Germline-derived CDR1 and CDR2 are MDHEN and SYDVKM. The CDR3 covers 14 residues. CDR3 sequence: CASSGGFPSYEQYF. In nucleotides, the CDR3 is TGTGCCAGCAGTGGGGGGTTCCCCTCCTACGAGCAGTACTTC. The entire variable domain, with the rest obtained from reference TRBV28 and TRBJ2-7, is as follows: DVKVTQSSRYLVKRTGEKVFLECVQDMDHENMFWYRQDPGLGLRLIYFSYDVKMKEKGDIPEGYSVSREKKERFSLILESASTNQTSMYLCASSGGFPSYEQYFGPGTRLTVT.

The chain is built from TRBV5-6 and TRBJ2-5; 8 nucleotides line up with TRBD1. The V segment lost 3 bases and the J segment 5 bases; nucleotides outside the gene matches: 6. This CDR3 comprises 14 residues. Germline-derived CDR1 and CDR2 are SGHDT and YYEEEE. The CDR3 spells CASSSSGGMETQYF. For the CDR3, the DNA is TGTGCCAGCAGCTCTTCAGGGGGCATGGAGACCCAGTACTTC.